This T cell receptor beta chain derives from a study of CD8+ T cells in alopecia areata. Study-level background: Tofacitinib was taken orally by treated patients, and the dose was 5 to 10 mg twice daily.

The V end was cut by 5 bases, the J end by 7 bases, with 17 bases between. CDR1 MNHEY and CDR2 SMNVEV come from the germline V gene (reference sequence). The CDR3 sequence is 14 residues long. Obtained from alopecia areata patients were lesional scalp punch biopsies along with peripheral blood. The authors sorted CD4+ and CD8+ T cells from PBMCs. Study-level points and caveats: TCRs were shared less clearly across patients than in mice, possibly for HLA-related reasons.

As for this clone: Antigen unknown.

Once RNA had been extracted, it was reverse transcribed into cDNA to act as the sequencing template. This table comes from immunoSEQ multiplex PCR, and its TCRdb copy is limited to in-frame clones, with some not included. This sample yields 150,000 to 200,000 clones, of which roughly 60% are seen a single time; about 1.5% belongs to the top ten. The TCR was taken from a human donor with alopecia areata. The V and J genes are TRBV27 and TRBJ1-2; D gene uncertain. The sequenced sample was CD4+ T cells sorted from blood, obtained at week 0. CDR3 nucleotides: TGTGCCAGCAGTCCCTGGGCCGAGGCCTTTGGCTACACCTTC. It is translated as CASSPWAEAFGYTF.